These T cell receptor beta chains were read from a single sample in a study of cytomegalovirus exposure and HLA in healthy donors. Assay used: immunoSEQ multiplex PCR; TCRdb lists only in-frame clones, some missing. The repertoire includes roughly 260,000 clones, roughly 89% of them detected once, and around 0.34% sits in the top ten. Sequencing was performed on PBMCs. Source of these receptors: a woman aged 18-30 years in good health and CMV-seronegative. Each CDR3 is given without its conserved first and last residue.

TRBV5-1,TRBJ2-5,ASSQGVGRETQY
TRBV7-9,TRBJ2-7,ASSPSGGLD
TRBV27,TRBJ2-2,ASSLLPGSGGELF
TRBV7-2,TRBJ1-3,ASSPGQSSGNTIY
TRBV4-1,TRBJ2-5,ASSQDVGGTQY
TRBV7-2,TRBJ2-1,ASSLTLRAGGSEQF
TRBV5-6,TRBJ2-7,ASSLERGLNEQY
TRBV30,TRBJ1-5,AWSYRAVSTYSNQPQH
TRBV15,TRBJ2-1,ATSRVRAGTYNEQF
TRBV7-9,TRBJ1-3,ASSLEGGGNTIY
TRBV13,TRBJ1-2,ASSSNYRVKDYGYT
TRBV11-1,TRBJ2-7,ASSLSGPSYEQY
TRBV2,TRBJ1-5,ASNRGNQPQH
TRBV6-1,TRBJ2-4,ASSGDLAKNIQY
TRBV15,TRBJ1-1,ATSREYLRAF
TRBV27,TRBJ2-7,ASSFSGGEQY
TRBV7-8,TRBJ1-6,ASSFDPTRTANNSPLH
TRBV5-1,TRBJ1-1,ASSLVAQPNTEAF
TRBV14,TRBJ2-5,ASSQDLGRRGETQY
TRBV5-5,TRBJ1-1,ASSLGQRLNTEAF
TRBV9,TRBJ2-1,ASSPSGGWSYNEQF
TRBV4-1,TRBJ2-2,ASSQGRVTGELF
TRBV28,TRBJ1-2,ASRTGKNYGYT
TRBV7-9,TRBJ2-5,ASSFWTSGGRWETQY
TRBV7-8,TRBJ2-2,ASSFSTGWYGELF
TRBV19,TRBJ2-7,ASSFTQGPYEQY
TRBV6-1,TRBJ1-2,ASSVAGSEPNYGYT
TRBV5-1,TRBJ1-4,ASSLADSYEKLF
TRBV28,TRBJ2-7,ASSFGQVPSSYEQY
TRBV4-3,TRBJ2-3,ASSQRTSGGGADTQY
TRBV7-2,TRBJ2-6,ASSSEYPSGANVLT
TRBV5-6,TRBJ2-3,ASGTGASSTDTQY
TRBV7-2,TRBJ2-5,ASSLPSSGPGAQY
TRBV11-2,TRBJ2-1,ASSLASAGVTYNEQF
TRBV13,TRBJ2-7,ASSLGRPPYEQY
TRBV6-5,TRBJ2-5,ASSSTGTSGETQY
TRBV4-3,TRBJ1-2,ASSQGTGNYGYT